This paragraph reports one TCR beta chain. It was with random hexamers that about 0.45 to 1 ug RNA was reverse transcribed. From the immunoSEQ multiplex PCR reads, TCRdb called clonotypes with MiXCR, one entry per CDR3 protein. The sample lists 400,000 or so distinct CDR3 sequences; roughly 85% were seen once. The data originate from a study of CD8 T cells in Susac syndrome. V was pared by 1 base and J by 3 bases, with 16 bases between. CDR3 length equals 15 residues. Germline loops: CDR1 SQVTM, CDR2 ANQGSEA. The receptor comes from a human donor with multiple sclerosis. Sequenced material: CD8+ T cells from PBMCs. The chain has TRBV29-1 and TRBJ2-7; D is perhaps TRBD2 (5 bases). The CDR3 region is CSVEGEELEGYEQYF. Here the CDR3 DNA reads TGCAGCGTTGAAGGGGAAGAACTAGAGGGCTACGAGCAGTACTTC.